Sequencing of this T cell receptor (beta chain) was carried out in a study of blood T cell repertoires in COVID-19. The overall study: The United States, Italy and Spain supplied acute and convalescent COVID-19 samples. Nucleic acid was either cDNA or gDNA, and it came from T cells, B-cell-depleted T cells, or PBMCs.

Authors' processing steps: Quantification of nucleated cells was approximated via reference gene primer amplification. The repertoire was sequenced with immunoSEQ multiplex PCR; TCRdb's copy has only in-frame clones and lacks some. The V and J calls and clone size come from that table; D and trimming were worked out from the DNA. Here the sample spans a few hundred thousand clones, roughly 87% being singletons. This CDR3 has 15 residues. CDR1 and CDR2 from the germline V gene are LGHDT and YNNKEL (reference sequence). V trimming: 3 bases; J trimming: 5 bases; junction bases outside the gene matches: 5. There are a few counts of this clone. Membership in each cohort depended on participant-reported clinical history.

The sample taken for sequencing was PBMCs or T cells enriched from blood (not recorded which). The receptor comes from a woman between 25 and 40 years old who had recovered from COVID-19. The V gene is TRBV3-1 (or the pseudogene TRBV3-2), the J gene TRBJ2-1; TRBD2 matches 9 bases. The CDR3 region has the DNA TGTGCCAGCAGCCATTGGCGGGGGGGAGACAATGAGCAGTTCTTC. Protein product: CASSHWRGGDNEQFF.